The rows below give T cell receptor beta chains drawn from one sample of a study of CD8 T cells in ankylosing spondylitis. MiXCR was run by TCRdb on the 5' RACE reads, yielding one entry per CDR3 protein. The table has hundreds of thousands of distinct CDR3 sequences, about 12% seen once. The sequenced material came from blood, either unsorted or a sorted T cell fraction (not recorded which). The receptors here all came from a male donor with ankylosing spondylitis. Each CDR3 is given without its conserved first and last residue. Each record gives: V gene, clone size, CDR3 protein. Some rows mark clone size as missing; the rest say once, few, many or name a class of expanded clone.

TRBV24-1 | - | ATSDRPEGEAF
TRBV20-1 | many | SASLSPMGNTEAF
TRBV18 | - | ASSPRERTTSYNEQF
TRBV5-1 | many | ASSTPGGAYEQY
TRBV4-2 | - | ASSPYLAYHEQF
TRBV20-1 | - | SASLAGNEQF
TRBV7-2 | - | ASSLVSRADNYGYT
TRBV20-1 | - | SVLRDRDEQY
TRBV20-1 | - | SASNPQRAHNEQF
TRBV4-3 | few | ASSQDSQGAPYGYT
TRBV20-1 | few | SARWAPVYNEQF
TRBV5-1 | many | ASSQIRTGGYEQY
TRBV20-1 | few | SAYDGPYTEAF
TRBV5-1 | few | ASSPRSRANTEAF
TRBV6-2/TRBV6-3 | - | ASSRQASYYGYT
TRBV6-5 | few | ASSFTPTGHYYNEQF
TRBV5-4 | - | ASSDGTGARYGYT
TRBV4-2 | - | ASSQAEYGGPTDTQY
TRBV20-1 | few | SASWQGSYNEQF
TRBV20-1 | - | SATPGAGELF
TRBV12-3/TRBV12-4 | - | ASSLGEDTRY
TRBV7-2 | many | ASSLDSGYTDTQY
TRBV7-2 | - | ASSLIRTGAYEQY
TRBV2 | few | ASRDPPTGFYGYT
TRBV20-1 | - | SALNRDRGNTGELF
TRBV20-1 | few | SASYPTGATDTQY
TRBV5-1 | - | ASSLYRDLGLSYTDTQY
TRBV29-1 | many | SVLPPGYRGYT
TRBV20-1 | - | SAREPLSNQPQH
TRBV6-5 | few | ASSLTGGAAYEQY
TRBV12-3/TRBV12-4 | few | ASSPGQLSLYEQY
TRBV20-1 | few | SARVPSGSLSNEQF
TRBV20-1 | few | SASRGRSNEKLF
TRBV12-3/TRBV12-4 | - | ASTLASGNTIY
TRBV29-1 | many | SVDDGGDTEAF
TRBV5-1 | many | ASSWSSRVNTEAF
TRBV20-1 | few | SAMQYYEQY
TRBV7-2 | few | ASSLVSTVDYGYT
TRBV25-1 | - | ATVEGGSYNEQF
TRBV20-1 | few | SARDPRGTGELF
TRBV6-1 | few | ASRAPGLSYEQY
TRBV20-1 | - | SASVLGDTEAF
TRBV4-2 | - | ASSQDVVGRYNSPLH
TRBV5-4 | - | ASSPARGQGYGYT
TRBV12-3/TRBV12-4 | few | ASSLSWTAQETQY
TRBV6-1 | few | ASRGGQGQPQH
TRBV4-3 | - | ASSSLRSSYNEQF
TRBV20-1 | many | SARPSRRDEQY
TRBV10-3 | few | AISPVVAGEGNQPQH
TRBV27 | many | ASSSQIGYNSPLH
TRBV29-1 | - | SVEFENTEAF
TRBV7-2 | - | ASTRGGDPWTYEQY
TRBV15 | few | ATSRDQRNIQY
TRBV24-1 | - | ATSDTLAVSYNEQF
TRBV4-2 | few | ASSRLGTGVPTGELF
TRBV5-1 | few | ASHYGGASQNEQF
TRBV9 | many | ASSASGGRDTQY
TRBV20-1 | many | SASQGVAF